These T cell receptor beta chains were read from a single sample in a study of T cells in Graves' hyperthyroidism and ophthalmopathy. TCRdb called the multiplex PCR reads again in MiXCR, with one record for every CDR3 protein. The profile shows hundreds of thousands of distinct CDR3 sequences, about a sixth of them singletons. The material sequenced was blood. Receptor source: a woman aged 18-35 years with Graves' hyperthyroidism. Each CDR3 is given with its conserved first and last residue. D genes are given only for firm matches. The size field is filled for only some rows; it gives once, few, many or a size class.

NA	TRBV11-3	TRBJ2-3	TRBD2	TGTGCCAGCAGCTTCCTTAGGACTAGCGGGAGAGGGGCAGATACGCAGTATTTT	CASSFLRTSGRGADTQYF
many	TRBV2	TRBJ2-1	NA	TGTGCCAGCAGGACCGCTGGGTCGTCTTGGGATGAGCAGTTCTTC	CASRTAGSSWDEQFF
many	TRBV7-2	TRBJ1-2	NA	TGTGCCAGCAGCTCGGCGCACGGGGGAGGCTACACCTTC	CASSSAHGGGYTF
few	TRBV5-1	TRBJ2-1	NA	TGCGCCAGCAGCTTGAGTCTAGCTGCTTGGGAGCAGTTCTTC	CASSLSLAAWEQFF
NA	TRBV12-5	TRBJ1-5	NA	TGTGCTAGTGTTTTGGCTTTGGTAGGACAGCGAGATTATAGCAATCAGCCCCAGCATTTT	CASVLALVGQRDYSNQPQHF
many	TRBV2	TRBJ1-1	NA	TGTGCCAGCAGCGATACAGGGTACCGCACTGAAGCTTTCTTT	CASSDTGYRTEAFF
many	TRBV12-3/TRBV12-4	TRBJ2-7	NA	TGTGCCAGCAGTTTGGGGCCCCGATCCAGCGAGCAGTACTTC	CASSLGPRSSEQYF
many	TRBV6-5	TRBJ2-3	NA	TGTGCCAGCAGTTACAGGGGGAACACAGATACGCAGTATTTT	CASSYRGNTDTQYF
many	TRBV5-1	TRBJ2-7	TRBD1	TGCGCCAGCAGCTTGGGCGTCAGGGGGCCAAGGGAGCAGTACTTC	CASSLGVRGPREQYF
many	TRBV30	TRBJ2-7	NA	TGTGCCCCCCCGGCCCACTTAGACGGAATACGCGAGCAGTACTTC	CAPPAHLDGIREQYF
few	TRBV20-1	TRBJ1-1	TRBD1	TGCAGTGCTGGACAGGGAAGCATCACTGAAGCTTTCTTT	CSAGQGSITEAFF
NA	TRBV6-5	TRBJ1-6	NA	TGTGCCAGCAGTTACTCGGGCAGGGGAAGGTTTAATTCACCCCTCCACTTT	CASSYSGRGRFNSPLHF
many	TRBV6-1	TRBJ2-7	TRBD1	TGTGCCAGCACCTCGACAGGGGATTACGAGCAGTACTTC	CASTSTGDYEQYF
many	TRBV6-1	TRBJ1-3	NA	TGTGCCAGCAGTGTGCCGGGAAACACCATATATTTT	CASSVPGNTIYF
many	TRBV12-3/TRBV12-4	TRBJ2-5	TRBD2	TGTGCCAGCAGTTCCTTTCTCCCGACTAGCGGGGGGCCTGAGACCCAGTACTTC	CASSSFLPTSGGPETQYF
many	TRBV30	TRBJ2-2	NA	TGTGCCTGGAGTGTATCCAGGGTTGGGGTCGGGGAGCTGTTTTTT	CAWSVSRVGVGELFF
few	TRBV29-1	TRBJ1-1	TRBD1	TGCAGCGCACGACAGGGGTGGGGACACACTGAAGCTTTCTTT	CSARQGWGHTEAFF